The 11 T cell receptor beta chains below were found in one sample sequenced in a study of blood T cell repertoires in COVID-19 (dated by TCRdb to 2019 to 2021). Library creation used the immunoSEQ multiplex PCR assay. The immuneACCESS repertoire file appears here via TCRdb, limited to in-frame rearrangements. These files lack a portion of the clones; in checked studies, under half of the deficit traces to unresolved V genes, and the cause of the others is not known. In all, the sample holds roughly 180,000 clones, and approximately 80% of those were seen once. Of the sample, 11% is held by the ten largest clones. Input material: PBMCs or T cells enriched from blood (not recorded which). These receptors were collected from a middle-aged man who had recovered from COVID-19.

The V call is TRBV28, the J call TRBJ2-7; 7 nucleotides align to TRBD1. This CDR3 is built from 13 residues. Germline CDR1 reads MDHEN; CDR2 reads SYDVKM. The V gene end was trimmed by 3 bases and the J gene end by 3 bases; junction bases not matched to a gene: 2. The CDR3 sequence is CASSLGQSYEQYF. The DNA of the CDR3 is TGTGCCAGCAGTTTGGGACAGAGCTACGAGCAGTACTTC.

The chain links TRBV7-9 to TRBJ1-5; D may be TRBD1 (6 bases). CDR1 and CDR2 from the germline V gene are SEHNR and FQNEAQ (reference sequence). Deletions cut 1 base from V and 4 bases from J, with 8 bases between. The CDR3 is 14 residues long. The CDR3 region has the DNA TGTGCCAGCAGCTTAGGGCAGGGGAATCAGCCCCAGCATTTT. Translated, it gives CASSLGQGNQPQHF. Together with reference TRBV7-9 and TRBJ1-5, the CDR3 gives the full variable domain: DTGVSQNPRHKITKRGQNVTFRCDPISEHNRLYWYRQTLGQGPEFLTYFQNEAQLEKSRLLSDRFSAERPKGSFSTLEIQRTEQGDSAMYLCASSLGQGNQPQHFGDGTRLSIL.

This chain joins TRBV27 and TRBJ1-2; 8 bases are a match to TRBD1. The CDR3 has 13 amino acids. Germline V gene lookup returns CDR1 MNHEY and CDR2 SMNVEV (reference sequence). V lost 5 bases, J lost 7 bases, and 6 bases stayed unmatched. The CDR3 region is CASSPIRGLGYTF. In DNA, the CDR3 is TGTGCCAGCAGTCCAATCAGGGGGCTTGGCTACACCTTC.

The chain is built from TRBV3-1 (or the pseudogene TRBV3-2) and TRBJ1-6; possibly TRBD1 for D (5 bases). This CDR3 is 13 amino acids long. V lost 4 bases and J 7 bases, leaving 8 bases between the germline ends. Germline V lookup: CDR1 LGHDT, CDR2 YNNKEL (reference sequence). The DNA for the CDR3 is TGTGCCAGCAGCCCCGACAGAAATTCACCCCTCCACTTT. Translation: CASSPDRNSPLHF.

This chain connects TRBV5-5 to TRBJ2-3; 8 positions agree with TRBD1. CDR3 length equals 15 residues. V was clipped by 3 bases and J by 5 bases; unmatched bases: 8. Per germline, CDR1 SGHKS and CDR2 YYEKEE (reference sequence). CDR3 sequence (DNA): TGTGCCAGCAGCTCAGTGATCACAGGGGGAGATACGCAGTATTTT. Protein product: CASSSVITGGDTQYF.

A single count supports this clone. This chain links TRBV5-1 with TRBJ1-6; D perhaps matches TRBD1 (6 bases). V lost 0 bases and J lost 7, with 11 bases in between. CDR3 length: 15 amino acids. CDR1 is SGHRS, CDR2 YFSETQ, per germline. The CDR3: CASSLDRARNSPLHF. The CDR3 coding sequence is TGCGCCAGCAGCTTGGACAGGGCCCGGAATTCACCCCTCCACTTT.

This chain joins TRBV2 and TRBJ1-2, with 7 bases fitting TRBD1. The ends lost 7 bases at V and 5 bases at J; junction bases unmatched: 13. The CDR3 length is 15 residues. Germline loops: CDR1 SNHLY, CDR2 FYNNEI. The CDR3 spells CASKERQGLSYGYTF. The CDR3 coding sequence is TGTGCCAGCAAGGAACGACAGGGTCTCAGTTATGGCTACACCTTC. Complete variable domain (other parts from reference TRBV2 and TRBJ1-2): EPEVTQTPSHQVTQMGQEVILRCVPISNHLYFYWYRQILGQKVEFLVSFYNNEISEKSEIFDDQFSVERPDGSNFTLKIRSTKLEDSAMYFCASKERQGLSYGYTFGSGTRLTVV.

The V and J genes are TRBV7-2 and TRBJ2-7; the match to TRBD1 covers 9 bases. Germline lookup yields CDR1 SGHTA and CDR2 FQGNSA. The CDR3 spans 15 residues. V was pared by 5 bases and J by 0 bases, with 5 bases of the junction left unmatched. The CDR3 region is CASSLGTGFSYEQYF. The CDR3 region has the DNA TGTGCCAGCAGCCTTGGGACAGGGTTCTCCTACGAGCAGTACTTC.

This chain connects TRBV19 to TRBJ1-5; D is undetermined. Germline-derived CDR1 and CDR2 are LNHDA and SQIVND (reference sequence). The length of the CDR3 is 12 residues. V was trimmed by 5 bases and J by 4 bases, leaving 6 bases between them. This CDR3 is CASSLENQPQHF. The CDR3, as DNA: TGTGCCAGTAGTCTGGAGAATCAGCCCCAGCATTTT.

The chain employs TRBV6-5 and TRBJ2-2; unclear D gene. CDR1 and CDR2 (germline): MNHEY, SVGAGI. Trimming cost V 4 bases and J 2 bases, with 14 bases left between them. This CDR3 is built from 16 residues. The CDR3 loop is CASSSPWRHNTGELFF. The DNA of the CDR3 is TGTGCCAGCAGTTCTCCCTGGCGGCATAACACCGGGGAGCTGTTTTTT.

This clone was counted a few times. The chain recombines TRBV7-3 with TRBJ1-2; D is unclear. The V and J ends lost 2 bases and 4 bases respectively, with 23 bases between them. Germline CDR1 is SGHTA and CDR2 is FQGTGA. CDR3 size: 18 residues. DNA of the CDR3: TGTGCCAGCAGCTTAGGCGGTGGAAGCTCAAGTTCCCTCTATGGCTACACCTTC. Its protein is CASSLGGGSSSSLYGYTF.